This is a list of T cell receptor beta chains from one sample in a study of blood T cell repertoires in COVID-19. The table came from immunoSEQ multiplex PCR; TCRdb's copy has only in-frame clones and leaves some out. The sample shows 45,000 or so clones, about 85% of them seen only once. Sequences were obtained from peripheral blood. All receptors derive from an elderly woman in a cohort sampled during active or convalescent COVID-19. Each CDR3 is given without its conserved first and last residue.

v_call: TRBV5-6; j_call: TRBJ2-7; cdr3_aa: ASSRAWTVISYEQY
v_call: TRBV19; j_call: TRBJ1-5; cdr3_aa: ASGTVRAQH
v_call: TRBV28; j_call: TRBJ2-1; cdr3_aa: ASSSIRDRGLEEQF
v_call: TRBV5-6; j_call: TRBJ1-2; cdr3_aa: ASSLAATGDYGYT
v_call: TRBV29-1; j_call: TRBJ2-2; cdr3_aa: SVAGRQNTGELF
v_call: TRBV20-1; j_call: TRBJ1-5; cdr3_aa: SAIENRGRFNQPQH
v_call: TRBV14; j_call: TRBJ2-5; cdr3_aa: ASSQGTQETQY
v_call: TRBV7-9; j_call: TRBJ2-4; cdr3_aa: ASSLDVGGPRNIQY
v_call: TRBV7-4; j_call: TRBJ2-7; cdr3_aa: ASSLHGRLAHAPEQY
v_call: TRBV24-1; j_call: TRBJ2-5; cdr3_aa: ATSYYREGETQY
v_call: TRBV3-1/TRBV3-2; j_call: TRBJ2-7; cdr3_aa: ASSQRRRKDYEQY
v_call: TRBV6-1; j_call: TRBJ2-3; cdr3_aa: ASSESQVVGTQY
v_call: TRBV7-2; j_call: TRBJ2-5; cdr3_aa: ASSLPSGQKETQY
v_call: TRBV3-1/TRBV3-2; j_call: TRBJ1-2; cdr3_aa: ASSPGTGGGYT
v_call: TRBV3-1/TRBV3-2; j_call: TRBJ1-2; cdr3_aa: ASSPQRGGQGYT
v_call: TRBV3-1/TRBV3-2; j_call: TRBJ2-2; cdr3_aa: ASRDSTGELF
v_call: TRBV3-1/TRBV3-2; j_call: TRBJ2-7; cdr3_aa: ASSKGAAEGYEQY
v_call: TRBV13; j_call: TRBJ1-2; cdr3_aa: ASSLVGDGYT
v_call: TRBV4-1; j_call: TRBJ2-1; cdr3_aa: ASSQTTGVGYNEQF
v_call: TRBV11-2; j_call: TRBJ1-2; cdr3_aa: ASRGAGQGRRNYGYT
v_call: TRBV7-8; j_call: TRBJ2-7; cdr3_aa: ASSRSRGTEGSYEQY
v_call: TRBV5-1; j_call: TRBJ1-4; cdr3_aa: ASSSPTGLNEKLF
v_call: TRBV24-1; j_call: TRBJ2-1; cdr3_aa: ATSDPRTSGGNEQF
v_call: TRBV12-3/TRBV12-4; j_call: TRBJ2-1; cdr3_aa: ASRLGLDNEQF
v_call: TRBV10-3; j_call: TRBJ2-2; cdr3_aa: AITPTGESGTGELF
v_call: TRBV7-9; j_call: TRBJ1-3; cdr3_aa: ASSAGVSGNTIY
v_call: TRBV28; j_call: TRBJ1-4; cdr3_aa: ASSPRLGGIEKLF
v_call: TRBV30; j_call: TRBJ2-7; cdr3_aa: AWSVGAGAVEQY
v_call: TRBV30; j_call: TRBJ1-1; cdr3_aa: AWSVGVSNTEAF
v_call: TRBV10-3; j_call: TRBJ1-1; cdr3_aa: AISESTGDTEAF
v_call: TRBV28; j_call: TRBJ1-1; cdr3_aa: ASSFWGGKTEAF
v_call: TRBV10-2; j_call: TRBJ2-7; cdr3_aa: ASSEVGNEQY
v_call: TRBV5-1; j_call: TRBJ2-1; cdr3_aa: ASRLAGGYNEQF
v_call: TRBV18; j_call: TRBJ2-7; cdr3_aa: ASSPVPGQHYEQY
v_call: TRBV3-1/TRBV3-2; j_call: TRBJ2-3; cdr3_aa: ASSQVGTSGGDLDTQY
v_call: TRBV6-2/TRBV6-3; j_call: TRBJ1-2; cdr3_aa: ASSSRDRGRYGYGYT
v_call: TRBV11-3; j_call: TRBJ2-1; cdr3_aa: ASSLTASAPNEQF
v_call: TRBV30; j_call: TRBJ1-1; cdr3_aa: AWRGPGVNTEAF
v_call: TRBV19; j_call: TRBJ1-6; cdr3_aa: ASTKGGQDNSPLH
v_call: TRBV7-2; j_call: TRBJ2-1; cdr3_aa: ASSFRQGTYNEQF
v_call: TRBV30; j_call: TRBJ2-5; cdr3_aa: AWSPLGGQETQY
v_call: TRBV7-9; j_call: TRBJ1-2; cdr3_aa: ASRPDRGYGYT
v_call: TRBV10-3; j_call: TRBJ1-1; cdr3_aa: AISESGANTEAF
v_call: TRBV6-5; j_call: TRBJ2-5; cdr3_aa: ASSGEGETQY
v_call: TRBV6-6; j_call: TRBJ2-2; cdr3_aa: ASSYRGGEVGELF
v_call: TRBV4-3; j_call: TRBJ1-3; cdr3_aa: ASSQGAGNTIY
v_call: TRBV4-2; j_call: TRBJ2-1; cdr3_aa: ASSQPTGTSVYNEQF
v_call: TRBV15; j_call: TRBJ1-6; cdr3_aa: ATSRDTGNNSPLH
v_call: TRBV2; j_call: TRBJ1-1; cdr3_aa: ANRQGTEAF